Given below is one TCR beta chain in context. Its target is not known. The CDR3 runs 13 residues. From germline, CDR1 is ENHRY and CDR2 SYGVKD. V was cut by 6 bases and J by 6 bases, with 14 bases left in between. Here immunoSEQ multiplex PCR was the method, and the copy in TCRdb shows in-frame clones only, minus some. The sample records 130,000 to 150,000 clones, about 91% being singletons. This entry comes from a study of cytotoxic CD8 clonotypes in ibrutinib-treated CLL. The wider study: Investigators reported 25 or so partial and 2 complete responses; after median roughly 65 months, approximately 15 patients remained remitted and about 12 progressed. The study recorded mean values of around 250,000 productive templates and 80,000 to 100,000 productive rearrangements per sample. General observations from the study: At progression, clonality fell back toward baseline after rising at ibrutinib response.

This specimen consisted of PBMCs, obtained after 12 months of ibrutinib treatment. The rearrangement links TRBV10-3 to TRBJ1-1; possible D gene TRBD1, 5 bases. This TCR was sampled from a human donor with chronic lymphocytic leukemia. The CDR3 DNA follows: TGTGCCATCAGCCGAGAGAAGGGGTCTGAAGCTTTCTTT. It encodes CAISREKGSEAFF.